The rows below give T cell receptor beta chains drawn from one sample of a study of OX40 agonist ivuxolimab in advanced cancers. Clones were read by immunoSEQ multiplex PCR, and TCRdb kept only the in-frame ones, dropping some. This repertoire shows about 19,000 clones, 73% found once; its top ten account for roughly a third. Sequencing was performed on CD4+ or CD8+ T cells sorted from blood, taken in a trial of the OX40 agonist ivuxolimab. Source of these receptors: an adult with an advanced solid tumor such as melanoma, head and neck, liver or kidney cancer. CDR3s include the opening cysteine and the closing phenylalanine or tryptophan. A D gene is named only where the DNA matches it firmly. Clone size appears in some rows only: once, few, many, or a class for an expanded clone.

abundance	j_gene	v_gene	d_gene	CDR3aa	CDR3nt
medium-sized	TRBJ2-5	TRBV2	.	CASSEGRGIETQYF	TGTGCCAGCAGTGAGGGGCGGGGTATAGAGACCCAGTACTTC
few	TRBJ2-1	TRBV9	.	CASEGGVGYNEQFF	TGTGCCAGCGAAGGCGGGGTGGGCTACAATGAGCAGTTCTTC
.	TRBJ2-7	TRBV4-3	.	CASSQDGWRQDTYEQYF	TGCGCCAGCAGCCAAGATGGGTGGAGGCAGGACACCTACGAGCAGTACTTC
.	TRBJ2-1	TRBV6-6	.	CASSYTSGDEQFF	TGTGCCAGCAGTTACACTTCGGGCGATGAGCAGTTCTTC
.	TRBJ2-1	TRBV6-4	TRBD2	CASSDGTMSNEQFF	TGTGCCAGCAGTGACGGGACTATGAGTAATGAGCAGTTCTTC
.	TRBJ2-7	TRBV19	TRBD2	CASSPGLSYEQYF	TGTGCCAGTAGTCCGGGACTAAGTTACGAGCAGTACTTC
.	TRBJ2-5	TRBV4-2	.	CASSQVGVAETQYF	TGTGCCAGCAGCCAAGTTGGGGTAGCTGAGACCCAGTACTTC
.	TRBJ2-3	TRBV9	.	CASSVPTDTQYF	TGTGCCAGCAGCGTCCCTACAGATACGCAGTATTTT
.	TRBJ2-7	TRBV28	.	CASSPPPGYEQYF	TGTGCCAGCAGTCCCCCCCCAGGCTACGAGCAGTACTTC
.	TRBJ2-7	TRBV5-6	.	CASTGDTDYEQYF	TGTGCCAGCACGGGGGACACCGATTACGAGCAGTACTTC
.	TRBJ1-2	TRBV6-5	.	CASSYRGPYGYTF	TGTGCCAGCAGTTACCGGGGACCTTATGGCTACACCTTC
.	TRBJ2-6	TRBV2	.	CASEGSSGANVLTF	TGTGCCAGTGAAGGGAGCTCTGGGGCCAACGTCCTGACTTTC
.	TRBJ2-1	TRBV11-2	.	CASSLALDEQFF	TGTGCCAGCAGCTTAGCTTTAGATGAGCAGTTCTTC
.	TRBJ2-5	TRBV25-1	TRBD2	CASSGGPSGYQETQYF	TGTGCCAGCAGTGGGGGGCCTAGCGGGTACCAAGAGACCCAGTACTTC
few	TRBJ1-2	TRBV28	.	CATSSGYNYGYTF	TGTGCCACCTCGAGCGGATACAACTATGGCTACACCTTC
.	TRBJ2-3	TRBV11-3	.	CASSESWGTDTQYF	TGTGCCAGCAGCGAGTCTTGGGGTACAGATACGCAGTATTTT
.	TRBJ1-2	TRBV6-4	.	CASSAGGGYGYTF	TGTGCCAGCAGTGCAGGAGGCGGATATGGCTACACCTTC
.	TRBJ1-3	TRBV28	.	CASQTVHNSGNTIYF	TGTGCCAGTCAGACAGTACATAACTCTGGAAACACCATATATTTT
.	TRBJ2-1	TRBV7-2	.	CASSFLYNEQFF	TGTGCCAGCAGCTTCCTCTACAATGAGCAGTTCTTC
.	TRBJ2-7	TRBV28	TRBD2	CASSSRTSGLGEQYF	TGTGCCAGCAGTTCGCGGACTAGCGGACTTGGCGAGCAGTACTTC